The clone carrying this T cell receptor (beta chain) was observed a few times. The source of the sample is a study of cytomegalovirus exposure and HLA in healthy donors. Looked up from germline, CDR1 is MNHEY and CDR2 is SVGAGI. Trimming removed 6 bases from V and 5 bases from J; junction bases left unmatched: 8. The CDR3 runs 15 residues. With 60 Vbeta and 13 Jbeta primers, the PCR was carried out. Data came from immunoSEQ multiplex PCR; TCRdb stores just in-frame clones and leaves some out. The sample lists tens of thousands of clones; approximately 70% were seen once. Source material: PBMCs. The V and J genes are TRBV6-5 and TRBJ2-7; 12 nucleotides line up with TRBD1. The sequence derives from a man in his fifties or sixties in good health and CMV-seropositive. CDR3 amino acids: CASSPLGTGGHEQYF. CDR3 bases: TGTGCCAGCAGCCCACTTGGGACAGGGGGCCACGAGCAGTACTTC.